This is a list of T cell receptor beta chains from one sample in a study of long-term antiretroviral therapy in people with HIV. Clones were read by immunoSEQ multiplex PCR, and TCRdb kept only the in-frame ones, dropping some. The sample has tens of thousands of clones, just over 85% seen once. This specimen was unsorted PBMCs, taken 1.3 years after starting antiretroviral therapy. The receptors originated from a man between 60 and 75 years old with HIV. Both conserved end residues are part of each CDR3. A D gene is named only where the DNA matches it firmly. Expanded clones get a size class; other rows say once, few or many, or leave the size out.

J,size,V,D,DNA,CDR3
TRBJ2-2,NA,TRBV2,NA,TGTGCCAGCAGTGATGAAGGAGAACAATCCGGGGAGCTGTTTTTT,CASSDEGEQSGELFF
TRBJ2-1,NA,TRBV5-1,TRBD2,TGCGCCAGCAGCTTGGTAGTAGCGGGGGCCGGGTATGAGCAGTTCTTC,CASSLVVAGAGYEQFF
TRBJ2-3,NA,TRBV2,TRBD1,TGTGCCAGCCTGGACAGGGTGGGCACAGATACGCAGTATTTT,CASLDRVGTDTQYF
TRBJ1-2,NA,TRBV27,NA,TGTGCCAGCAGTTTTGTGGGGCACTATGGCTACACCTTC,CASSFVGHYGYTF
TRBJ2-7,few,TRBV7-2,TRBD1,TGTGCCAGCAGACCGGGACAGGGTCCAGGCGAGCAGTACTTC,CASRPGQGPGEQYF
TRBJ1-1,NA,TRBV28,NA,TGTGCCAGCAGTACCATGAACACTGAAGCTTTCTTT,CASSTMNTEAFF
TRBJ1-5,NA,TRBV18,NA,TGTGCCAGCTCACCTCAGGGGAGGAATCAGCCCCAGCATTTT,CASSPQGRNQPQHF
TRBJ2-3,once,TRBV7-9,NA,TGTGCCAGCGACAGGTTCAGCACAGATACGCAGTATTTT,CASDRFSTDTQYF
TRBJ2-3,NA,TRBV5-1,NA,TGCGCCAGCAGCTTGCTGGGGGCCCATTCATACACAGATACGCAGTATTTT,CASSLLGAHSYTDTQYF
TRBJ2-1,once,TRBV11-2,TRBD2,TGTGCCAGCAGACTAGCGGGGGGCTACAATGAGCAGTTCTTC,CASRLAGGYNEQFF
TRBJ2-1,NA,TRBV11-2,NA,TGTGCCAGCAGCTTAGCGGGGGAGCAGTTCTTC,CASSLAGEQFF
TRBJ2-3,NA,TRBV5-1,NA,TGCGCCAGCAGCTGGGGGGGCGGGGATACAGATACGCAGTATTTT,CASSWGGGDTDTQYF
TRBJ2-1,NA,TRBV19,NA,TGTGCCAGTAGTAATCGGGACACTTCCTACAATGAGCAGTTCTTC,CASSNRDTSYNEQFF
TRBJ2-7,NA,TRBV11-2,NA,TGTGCCAGCAGTCCAGGAGGACGGATTGCCTACGAGCAGTACTTC,CASSPGGRIAYEQYF
TRBJ1-5,NA,TRBV29-1,TRBD1,TGCAGCGTCGCGACAGGGGACAGCAATCAGCCCCAGCATTTT,CSVATGDSNQPQHF
TRBJ2-5,NA,TRBV10-3,NA,TGTGCCATCAGTGAGTCGGGACACCAGGAGACCCAGTACTTC,CAISESGHQETQYF
TRBJ1-4,NA,TRBV5-4,NA,TGTGCCAGCAGTCTGGGGGAAAAACTGTTTTTT,CASSLGEKLFF
TRBJ1-2,NA,TRBV5-1,NA,TGCGCCAGCAGCGACCAAGGGACCGGGGATGGCTACACCTTC,CASSDQGTGDGYTF
TRBJ2-3,few,TRBV27,NA,TGTGCCAGCAGTTCTCTAACCGGCGGGGTAGGCACAGATACGCAGTATTTT,CASSSLTGGVGTDTQYF
TRBJ2-5,NA,TRBV28,TRBD2,TGTGCCAGCAGTTCGGGGGGACCACAAGAGACCCAGTACTTC,CASSSGGPQETQYF
TRBJ2-3,NA,TRBV5-1,NA,TGCGCCAGCAGTAACGACCGGGGAGAGACAGATACGCAGTATTTT,CASSNDRGETDTQYF
TRBJ2-2,NA,TRBV7-8,TRBD1,TGTGCCAGCAGCAAGGGGACAGGGCGGGCCGGGGAGCTGTTTTTT,CASSKGTGRAGELFF
TRBJ2-3,NA,TRBV5-1,TRBD1,TGCGCCAGCAGCGGACAGGGGAGGTTCGATACGCAGTATTTT,CASSGQGRFDTQYF
TRBJ2-1,NA,TRBV5-1,TRBD2,TGCGCCAGCAGCTTGGTAGGCGGGGGGTACAATGAGCAGTTCTTC,CASSLVGGGYNEQFF
TRBJ2-5,NA,TRBV5-6,NA,TGTGCCAGCAGCCCGGGCCCCCCTGGGACGATCCCAGAGACCCAGTACTTC,CASSPGPPGTIPETQYF
TRBJ2-3,few,TRBV4-1,TRBD1,TGCGCCAGCAGCCAAATACAGGGGGACACAGATACGCAGTATTTT,CASSQIQGDTDTQYF
TRBJ2-5,NA,TRBV7-2,NA,TGTGCCAGCAGCTCCAGGGGGGGCGGGACCCAGTACTTC,CASSSRGGGTQYF
TRBJ2-7,NA,TRBV6-1,TRBD2,TGTGCCAGCACGACCCCCGCGGGAGGCCCTTACGAGCAGTACTTC,CASTTPAGGPYEQYF
TRBJ2-2,NA,TRBV18,TRBD2,TGTGCCAGCTCACCCCGACGGGGCGGGGGTACCGGGGAGCTGTTTTTT,CASSPRRGGGTGELFF
TRBJ1-2,NA,TRBV29-1,NA,TGCAGCGCCGTCAAGGGTTTGGACTATGGCTACACCTTC,CSAVKGLDYGYTF
TRBJ2-7,once,TRBV5-1,NA,TGCGCCAGCAGCTCCTTCTACGAGCAGTACTTC,CASSSFYEQYF
TRBJ2-7,NA,TRBV5-1,TRBD2,TGCGCCAGCAGCCCGGTAGTAGCGGGGGCCTACGAGCAGTACTTC,CASSPVVAGAYEQYF
TRBJ2-3,NA,TRBV5-1,NA,TGCGCCAGCAGCTTGACCCCTTACGTTCCTGACGCAGATACGCAGTATTTT,CASSLTPYVPDADTQYF
TRBJ1-1,NA,TRBV18,NA,TGTGCCAGCTCACCTGGACAGATGAACACTGAAGCTTTCTTT,CASSPGQMNTEAFF
TRBJ2-3,NA,TRBV18,TRBD2,TGTGCCAGCTCACCGATTACTAGCGGGGCTAGCACAGATACGCAGTATTTT,CASSPITSGASTDTQYF
TRBJ2-5,NA,TRBV19,NA,TGTGCCAGTAGTATAAGCAACCAAGAGACCCAGTACTTC,CASSISNQETQYF
TRBJ1-3,NA,TRBV4-3,TRBD1,TGCGCCAGCAGCCAAGATACCGGGACAGGGAGGGCTGGAAACACCATATATTTT,CASSQDTGTGRAGNTIYF
TRBJ2-7,few,TRBV2,TRBD2,TGTGCCAGCAGGCAGGGGCGGGGGGAAAGCTTC,CASRQGRGESF
TRBJ1-6,NA,TRBV7-2,TRBD1,TGTGCCAGCAGACCACAGGGGGCGTCCTATAATTCACCCCTCCACTTT,CASRPQGASYNSPLHF
TRBJ2-7,NA,TRBV5-1,NA,TGCGCCAGCAGCTTGGGGCCGGGGAACTACGAGCAGTACTTC,CASSLGPGNYEQYF
TRBJ2-7,few,TRBV7-2,NA,TGTGCCAGCAGCCCGACGGCACAGTCCTACGAGCAGTACTTC,CASSPTAQSYEQYF
TRBJ2-7,NA,TRBV7-6,NA,TGTGCCAGCAGCAGACCGGGACCTTCTCCCTACGAGCAGTACTTC,CASSRPGPSPYEQYF
TRBJ1-2,NA,TRBV30,NA,TGTGCCTGGAGCTATCTCGGTGGAGTAGGCTATGGCTACACCTTC,CAWSYLGGVGYGYTF
TRBJ1-2,NA,TRBV4-1,TRBD1,TGCGCCAGCAGCCAACTACCGGGACAGGGCCATCTAACCTTC,CASSQLPGQGHLTF
TRBJ1-5,once,TRBV6-1,TRBD1,TGTGCCAGCAGTGAAGTTACAGGGGGTTTACAGCCCCAGCATTTT,CASSEVTGGLQPQHF
TRBJ1-2,NA,TRBV7-2,NA,TGTGCCAGCAGCGCCTCAGGGACGCCTAGCTATGGCTACACCTTC,CASSASGTPSYGYTF
TRBJ2-1,NA,TRBV9,TRBD1,TGTGCCAGCAGCGCCTCTGGACAGGGCTCCTACAATGAGCAGTTCTTC,CASSASGQGSYNEQFF
TRBJ2-5,NA,TRBV7-2,TRBD2,TGTGCCAGCAGCTACGCCGGGACTAGCACAGAGACCCAGTACTTC,CASSYAGTSTETQYF
TRBJ2-5,NA,TRBV7-2,NA,TGTGCCAGCAGCTACCCAGGGACCCAGTACTTC,CASSYPGTQYF
TRBJ1-1,once,TRBV18,NA,TGTGCCAGCTCACACCGGGACACTGAAGCTTTCTTT,CASSHRDTEAFF
TRBJ1-3,NA,TRBV5-1,NA,TGCGCCAGCAGCTTCTCCCCGGGGAACACCATATATTTT,CASSFSPGNTIYF
TRBJ1-5,NA,TRBV28,TRBD1,TGTGCCAGCAGCCCAATTGCCGCCGGGACAGGGGGGGGTAGGACCCAGCATTTT,CASSPIAAGTGGGRTQHF
TRBJ2-4,NA,TRBV6-5,NA,TGTGCCAGCAGTCACTCGATAGCCAAAAACATTCAGTACTTC,CASSHSIAKNIQYF
TRBJ1-2,NA,TRBV7-9,TRBD1,TGTGCCAGCAGCTTAGGGGACGACAGGGCTTTTGGCTACACCTTC,CASSLGDDRAFGYTF
TRBJ2-3,NA,TRBV5-4,NA,TGTGCCAGCAGCCGAGGGGACGATACGCAGTATTTT,CASSRGDDTQYF
TRBJ2-7,NA,TRBV18,TRBD1,TGTGCCAGCTCACCGGGGTTGGCAGGGGGCATGTACGAGCAGTACTTC,CASSPGLAGGMYEQYF
TRBJ2-1,few,TRBV29-1,TRBD2,TGCAGCGCTTACTCGGGACTAGTAATATCTGGGCAGTTCTTC,CSAYSGLVISGQFF
TRBJ2-5,NA,TRBV5-4,NA,TGTGCCAGCATCCAAGAGACCCAGTACTTC,CASIQETQYF
TRBJ2-1,NA,TRBV15,TRBD2,TGTGCCACCAGCGGGGAGCGGGGGGGCCCGAATGAGCAGTTCTTC,CATSGERGGPNEQFF